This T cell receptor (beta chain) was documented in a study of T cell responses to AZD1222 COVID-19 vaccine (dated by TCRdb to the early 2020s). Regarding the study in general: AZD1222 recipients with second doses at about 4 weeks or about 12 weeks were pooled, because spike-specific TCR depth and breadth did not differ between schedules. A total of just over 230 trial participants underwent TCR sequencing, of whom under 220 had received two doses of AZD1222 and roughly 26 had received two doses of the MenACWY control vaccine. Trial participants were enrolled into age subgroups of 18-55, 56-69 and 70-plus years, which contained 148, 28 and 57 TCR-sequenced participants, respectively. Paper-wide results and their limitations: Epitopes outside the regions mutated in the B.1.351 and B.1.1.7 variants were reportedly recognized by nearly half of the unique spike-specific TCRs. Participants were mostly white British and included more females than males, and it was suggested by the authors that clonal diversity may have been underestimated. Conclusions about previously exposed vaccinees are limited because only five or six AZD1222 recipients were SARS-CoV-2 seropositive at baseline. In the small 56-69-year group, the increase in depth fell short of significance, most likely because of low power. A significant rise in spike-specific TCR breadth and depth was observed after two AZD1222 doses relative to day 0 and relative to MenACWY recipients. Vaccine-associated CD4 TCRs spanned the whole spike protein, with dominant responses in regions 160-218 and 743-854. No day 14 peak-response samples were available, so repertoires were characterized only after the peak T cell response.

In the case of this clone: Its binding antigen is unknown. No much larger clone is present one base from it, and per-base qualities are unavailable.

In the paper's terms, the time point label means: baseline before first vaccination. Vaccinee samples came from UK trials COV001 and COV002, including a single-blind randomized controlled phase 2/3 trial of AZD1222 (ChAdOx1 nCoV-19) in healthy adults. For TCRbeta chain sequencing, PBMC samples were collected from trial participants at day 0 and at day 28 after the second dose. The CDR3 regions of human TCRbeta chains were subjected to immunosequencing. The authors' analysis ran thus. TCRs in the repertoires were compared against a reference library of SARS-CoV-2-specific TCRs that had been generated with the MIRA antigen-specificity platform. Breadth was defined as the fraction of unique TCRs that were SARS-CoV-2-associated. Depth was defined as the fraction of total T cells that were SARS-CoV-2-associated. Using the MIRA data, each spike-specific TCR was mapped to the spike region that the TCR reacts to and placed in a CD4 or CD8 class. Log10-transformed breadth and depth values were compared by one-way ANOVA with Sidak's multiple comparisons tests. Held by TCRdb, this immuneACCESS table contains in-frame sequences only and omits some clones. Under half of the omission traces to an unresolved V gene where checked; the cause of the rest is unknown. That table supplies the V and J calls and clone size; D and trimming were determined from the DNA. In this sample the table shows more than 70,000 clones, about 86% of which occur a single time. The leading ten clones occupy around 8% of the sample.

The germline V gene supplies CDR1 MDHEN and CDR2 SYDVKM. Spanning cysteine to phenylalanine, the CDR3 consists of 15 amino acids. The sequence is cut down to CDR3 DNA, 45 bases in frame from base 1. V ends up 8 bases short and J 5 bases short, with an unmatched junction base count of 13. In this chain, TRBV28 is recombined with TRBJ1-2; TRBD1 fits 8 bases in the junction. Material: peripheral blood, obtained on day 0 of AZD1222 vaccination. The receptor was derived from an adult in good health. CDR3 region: CASHSTGEGRYGYTF. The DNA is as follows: TGTGCCAGCCACTCGACAGGGGAAGGAAGGTATGGCTACACCTTC.